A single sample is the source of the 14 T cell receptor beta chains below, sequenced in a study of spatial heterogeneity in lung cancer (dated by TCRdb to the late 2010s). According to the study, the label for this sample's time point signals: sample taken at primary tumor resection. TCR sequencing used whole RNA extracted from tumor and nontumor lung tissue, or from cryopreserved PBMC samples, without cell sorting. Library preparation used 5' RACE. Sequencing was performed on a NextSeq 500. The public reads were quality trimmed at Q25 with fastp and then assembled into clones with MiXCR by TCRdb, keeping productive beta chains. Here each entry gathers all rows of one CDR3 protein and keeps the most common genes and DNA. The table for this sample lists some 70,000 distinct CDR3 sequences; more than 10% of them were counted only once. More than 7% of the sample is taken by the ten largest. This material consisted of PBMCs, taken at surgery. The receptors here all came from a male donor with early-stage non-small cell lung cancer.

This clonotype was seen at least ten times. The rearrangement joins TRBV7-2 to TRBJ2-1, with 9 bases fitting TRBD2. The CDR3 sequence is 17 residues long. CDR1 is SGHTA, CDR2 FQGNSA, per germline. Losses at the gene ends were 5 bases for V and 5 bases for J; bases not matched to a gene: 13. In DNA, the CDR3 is TGTGCCAGCAGCACCCTAACTGGTAGCGGGAGAAACAATGAGCAGTTCTTC. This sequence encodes CASSTLTGSGRNNEQFF.

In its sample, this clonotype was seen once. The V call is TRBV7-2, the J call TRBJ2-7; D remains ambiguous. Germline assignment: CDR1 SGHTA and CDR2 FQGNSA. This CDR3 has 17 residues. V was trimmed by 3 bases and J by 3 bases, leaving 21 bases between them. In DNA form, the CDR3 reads TGTGCCAGCAGCTTCCCCTCCAGCCTCACCAGAAGCTACGAGCAGTACTTC. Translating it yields CASSFPSSLTRSYEQYF.

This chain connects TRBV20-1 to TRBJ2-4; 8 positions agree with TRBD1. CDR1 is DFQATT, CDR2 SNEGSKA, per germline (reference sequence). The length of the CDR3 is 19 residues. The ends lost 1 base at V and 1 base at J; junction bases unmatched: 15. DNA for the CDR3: TGCAGTGCTAGAGGCCTATTGGACAGGGATGTGTTTGCCAAAAACATTCAGTACTTC. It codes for CSARGLLDRDVFAKNIQYF.

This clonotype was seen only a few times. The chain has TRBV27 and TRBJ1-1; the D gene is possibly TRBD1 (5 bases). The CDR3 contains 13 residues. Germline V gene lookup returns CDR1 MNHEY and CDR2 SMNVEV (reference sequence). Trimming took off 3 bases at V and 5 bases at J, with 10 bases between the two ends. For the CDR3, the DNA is TGTGCCAGCAGTTTCTTTGGGACGACTGAAGCTTTCTTT. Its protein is CASSFFGTTEAFF.

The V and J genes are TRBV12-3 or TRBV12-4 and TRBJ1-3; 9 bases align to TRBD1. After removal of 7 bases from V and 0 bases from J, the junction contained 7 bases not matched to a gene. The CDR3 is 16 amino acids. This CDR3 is CASNAGQGDSGNTIYF. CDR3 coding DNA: TGTGCCAGCAATGCGGGACAGGGTGACTCTGGAAACACCATATATTTT.

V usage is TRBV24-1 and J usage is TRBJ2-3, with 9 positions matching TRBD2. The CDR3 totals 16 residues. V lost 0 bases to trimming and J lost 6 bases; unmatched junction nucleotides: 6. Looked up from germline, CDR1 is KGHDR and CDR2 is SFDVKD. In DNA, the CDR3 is TGTGCCACCAGTGATTTGCATAGCGGGGGTCCTGATACGCAGTATTTT. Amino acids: CATSDLHSGGPDTQYF.

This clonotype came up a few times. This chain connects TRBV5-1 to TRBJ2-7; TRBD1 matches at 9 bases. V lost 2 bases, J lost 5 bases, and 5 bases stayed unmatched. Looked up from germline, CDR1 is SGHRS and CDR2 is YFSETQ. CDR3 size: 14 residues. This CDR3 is CASSLGQGIDEQYF. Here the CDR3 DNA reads TGCGCCAGCAGCTTAGGACAGGGGATCGACGAGCAGTACTTC.

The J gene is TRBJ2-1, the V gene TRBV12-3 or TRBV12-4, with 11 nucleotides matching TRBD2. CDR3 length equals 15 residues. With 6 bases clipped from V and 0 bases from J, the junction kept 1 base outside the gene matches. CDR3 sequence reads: CASSTSGSSYNEQFF. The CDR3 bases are TGTGCCAGCAGCACTAGCGGGAGCTCCTACAATGAGCAGTTCTTC.

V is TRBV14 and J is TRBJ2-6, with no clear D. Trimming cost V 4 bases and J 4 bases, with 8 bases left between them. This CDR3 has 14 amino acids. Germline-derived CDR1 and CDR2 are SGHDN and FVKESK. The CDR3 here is CASSPLPGANVLTF. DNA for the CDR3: TGTGCCAGCAGCCCCCTCCCGGGGGCCAACGTCCTGACTTTC.

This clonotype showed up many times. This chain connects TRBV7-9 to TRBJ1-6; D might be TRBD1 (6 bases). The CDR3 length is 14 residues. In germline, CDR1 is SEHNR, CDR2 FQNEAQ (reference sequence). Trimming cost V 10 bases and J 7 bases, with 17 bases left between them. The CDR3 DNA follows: TGTGCCACCTCGGACAGCCCGGAGAATTCACCCCTCCACTTT. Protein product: CATSDSPENSPLHF.

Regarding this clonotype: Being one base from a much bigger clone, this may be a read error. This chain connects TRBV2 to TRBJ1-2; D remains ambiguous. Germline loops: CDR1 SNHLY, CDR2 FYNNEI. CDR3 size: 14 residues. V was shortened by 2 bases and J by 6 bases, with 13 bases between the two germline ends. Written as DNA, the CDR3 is TGTGCCAGCAGTGAACGGACCAAAGGCGATGGCTACACCTTC. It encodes CASSERTKGDGYTF.

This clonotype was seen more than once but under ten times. DNA of the CDR3: TGCGCCAGCAGCCAAGATGCTCGGCTATTCGAGTATGAGCAGTTCTTC. Protein: CASSQDARLFEYEQFF. V and J are TRBV4-3 and TRBJ2-1, with D hard to call. The CDR3 sequence is 16 residues long. The germline V and J ends were trimmed by 0 bases and 8 bases, with 17 bases remaining between them. The germline V gene has CDR1 LGHNA and CDR2 YSLEER.

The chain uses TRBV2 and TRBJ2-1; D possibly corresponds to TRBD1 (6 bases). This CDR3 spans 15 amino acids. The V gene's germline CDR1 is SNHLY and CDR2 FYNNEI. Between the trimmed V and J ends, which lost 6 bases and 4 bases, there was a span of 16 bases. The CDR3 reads CASRPDSGTYNEQFF. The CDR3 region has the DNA TGTGCCAGCAGGCCGGATTCAGGGACATACAATGAGCAGTTCTTC.

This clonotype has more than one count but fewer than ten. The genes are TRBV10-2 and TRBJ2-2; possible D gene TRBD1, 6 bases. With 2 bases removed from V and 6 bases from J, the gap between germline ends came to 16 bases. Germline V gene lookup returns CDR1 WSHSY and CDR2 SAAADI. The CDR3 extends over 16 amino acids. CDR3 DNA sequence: TGCGCCAGCAGTGAGCAGGGGACCCTTCTGGCCGGGGAGCTGTTTTTT. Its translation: CASSEQGTLLAGELFF.